This TCR beta chain was identified in a study of PD-L1 blockade in urothelial cancer. Across the whole study: Atezolizumab (1,200 mg intravenously every 3 weeks) began around 2014 for patients. Males with urothelial cancer arising in the bladder constituted about 90% of the roughly 30 patients. Patients had received 0 to 3 prior chemotherapy regimens. Treatment start was followed by blood analysis at 3 weeks (second dose) and again at 6 weeks.

This table comes from immunoSEQ multiplex PCR, and its TCRdb copy is limited to in-frame clones, with some not included. The sample has tens of thousands of clones, 80% to 85% seen once. As for time point: pretreatment peripheral blood. V lost 6 bases and J lost 2, with 10 bases in between. This CDR3 is built from 13 residues. The V gene's germline CDR1 is LNHDA and CDR2 SQIVND (reference sequence). The chain is built from TRBV19 and TRBJ2-5, with D tentatively TRBD1 (7 bases). The material sequenced was PBMCs, taken around atezolizumab (anti-PD-L1) treatment. The receptor was isolated from a woman aged 70-85 years with urothelial cancer. The CDR3 spells CASSRGDQETQYF. CDR3 sequence (DNA): TGTGCCAGTAGCAGGGGGGATCAAGAGACCCAGTACTTC.